Only a few counts were recorded for the clone carrying this TCR beta chain. The sample belongs to a study of blood T cells in healthy people across ages. This CDR3 region has 14 residues. The V end lost 0 bases, the J end lost 1 base, and 7 bases lay between the germline ends. Germline loops: CDR1 SGHRS, CDR2 YFSETQ. A second PCR, run for roughly 7 to 11 cycles, used a sample-barcoded 5' primer plus a J-beta primer mix. A 12-random-nucleotide template-switch adaptor tagged each cDNA molecule. From the 5' RACE reads, TCRdb called clonotypes with MiXCR, one entry per CDR3 protein. The data contain around 790,000 distinct CDR3 sequences, 40% to 50% of them singletons. The draw of peripheral blood yielded roughly 9.4 milliliters from each donor. Per sample, extraction of total RNA gave at least 5 micrograms in every case.

Sequencing input: blood. The chain couples TRBV5-1 to TRBJ2-5; D is ambiguous. The sequence was obtained from a man aged 60 to 75 in good health. The CDR3 here is CASSLAVPQETQYF. CDR3 sequence (DNA): TGCGCCAGCAGCTTGGCCGTCCCCCAAGAGACCCAGTACTTC.